This T cell receptor beta chain was captured by sequencing in a study of shared T cell receptors in the human thymus. Per the germline V gene, CDR1 is SQVTM and CDR2 is ANQGSEA. Germline trimming cut 6 bases from V and 0 bases from J; bases unmatched to any gene: 4. The CDR3 is 13 amino acids. Data came from immunoSEQ multiplex PCR; TCRdb stores just in-frame clones and leaves some out. The sample lists fewer than 700,000 clones, 85% to 90% occurring once. These records were also assigned to another study, of human thymus T cells. That work adds: Corrective heart surgery yielded the resections from which the thymus tissue came. Related work showed strongly overlapping thymic repertoires across unrelated individuals.

V gene TRBV29-1 combines with J gene TRBJ2-7, with 8 bases fitting TRBD1. The sequenced sample was thymocytes. This sequence originates from a boy under three years old with a congenital heart defect. The CDR3: CSVSGQDSYEQYF. CDR3 sequence (DNA): TGCAGCGTCTCGGGACAGGACTCCTACGAGCAGTACTTC.